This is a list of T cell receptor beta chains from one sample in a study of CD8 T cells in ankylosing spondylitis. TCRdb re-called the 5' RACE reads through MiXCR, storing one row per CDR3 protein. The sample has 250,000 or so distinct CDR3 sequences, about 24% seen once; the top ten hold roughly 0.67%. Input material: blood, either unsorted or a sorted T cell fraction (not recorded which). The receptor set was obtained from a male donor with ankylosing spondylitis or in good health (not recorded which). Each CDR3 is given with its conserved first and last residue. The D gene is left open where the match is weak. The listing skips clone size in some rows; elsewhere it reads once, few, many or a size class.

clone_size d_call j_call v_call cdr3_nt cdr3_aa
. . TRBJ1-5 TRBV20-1 TGCAGTGCCACGGACAGCCGAAGAGGGAATCAGCCCCAGCATTTT CSATDSRRGNQPQHF
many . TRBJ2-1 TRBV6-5 TGTGCCAGCAGCCCCGGTTGGACGGAGCAGTTCTTC CASSPGWTEQFF
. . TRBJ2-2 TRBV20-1 TGCAGTGCTCCCTCCATTCGCGGGGTGAACACCGGGGAGCTGTTTTTT CSAPSIRGVNTGELFF
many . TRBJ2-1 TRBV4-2 TGTGCCAGCAGCCAAGTCGTTACCGGGGCCAATGGGAAAAAGCAGTTCTTC CASSQVVTGANGKKQFF
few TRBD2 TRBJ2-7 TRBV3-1 TGTGCCAGCAGCCAAAGGGAGGGGAACTACGAGCAGTACTTC CASSQREGNYEQYF
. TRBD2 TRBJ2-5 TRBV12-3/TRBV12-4 TGTGCCAGCAGCTTGACTAGCGGGGGGTTTGGGGAGACCCAGTACTTC CASSLTSGGFGETQYF
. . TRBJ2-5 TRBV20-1 TGCAGTGCTAGTGGCCAGCTCCAAGAGACCCAGTACTTC CSASGQLQETQYF
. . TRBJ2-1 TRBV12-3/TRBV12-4 TGTGCCAGCAGTTCGCGTTCGGGCTCCTACAATGAGCAGTTCTTC CASSSRSGSYNEQFF
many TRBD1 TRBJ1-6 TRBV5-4 TGTGCCAGCAGCGAGACAGGGGTGAATTCACCCCTCCACTTT CASSETGVNSPLHF
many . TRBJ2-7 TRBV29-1 TGCAGCGTTGACGGGGGAGGAGAGCAGTACTTC CSVDGGGEQYF
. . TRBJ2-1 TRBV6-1 TGTGCCAGCAGTGAAGGAGGGGGGACATTTTACAATGAGCAGTTCTTC CASSEGGGTFYNEQFF
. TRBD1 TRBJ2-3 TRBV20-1 TGCAGCCGAAAAGTGCTCGTGGGACAGTTGGCAGATACGCAGTATTTT CSRKVLVGQLADTQYF
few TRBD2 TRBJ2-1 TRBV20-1 TGCAGTGCTAGAGTAGGATTAGCGGGGTCGTACAATGAGCAGTTCTTC CSARVGLAGSYNEQFF
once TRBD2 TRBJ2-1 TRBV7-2 TGTGCCAGCAGCCAGGGACTAGTGGGTAATGAGCAGTTCTTC CASSQGLVGNEQFF
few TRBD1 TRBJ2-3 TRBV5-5 TGTGCCAGCAGCTGGGGACAGGGGACAGATACGCAGTATTTT CASSWGQGTDTQYF
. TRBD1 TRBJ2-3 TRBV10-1 TGCGCCAGCAGCCGAGGACAGGGGTACACAGATACGCAGTATTTT CASSRGQGYTDTQYF
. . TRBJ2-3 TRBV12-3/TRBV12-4 TGTGCCAGCAGATTGCCTTTCACAGATACGCAGTATTTT CASRLPFTDTQYF
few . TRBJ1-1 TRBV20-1 TGCAGTGCCCCAGAAGGGGCCCCATATGGCACTGAAGCTTTCTTT CSAPEGAPYGTEAFF
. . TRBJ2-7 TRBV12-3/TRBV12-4 TGTGCCAGCAGTTTAATGGTAGGGACCGAGCAGTACTTC CASSLMVGTEQYF
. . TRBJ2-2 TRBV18 TGTGCCAGCTCACCACGGGACCAAACCACCGGGGAGCTGTTTTTT CASSPRDQTTGELFF
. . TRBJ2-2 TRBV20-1 TGCAGTGCTGGATCGAACACCGGGGAGCTGTTTTTT CSAGSNTGELFF
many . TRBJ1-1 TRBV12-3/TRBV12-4 TGTGCCAGCATTCACGGGACAACGAACACTGAAGCTTTCTTT CASIHGTTNTEAFF
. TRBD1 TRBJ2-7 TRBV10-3 TGTGCCATCAGTCCCGGGACAGGGCATTACGAGCAGTACTTC CAISPGTGHYEQYF
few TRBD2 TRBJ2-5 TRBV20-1 TGCAGTGCAATCCTAGCGGGGGGTGAGACCCAGTACTTC CSAILAGGETQYF
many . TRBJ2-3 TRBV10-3 TGTGCCATCAGGTGGGCAGATACGCAGTATTTT CAIRWADTQYF
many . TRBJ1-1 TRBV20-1 TGCAGTGCTAGAGATCCCGGGATTGACACTGAAGCTTTCTTT CSARDPGIDTEAFF
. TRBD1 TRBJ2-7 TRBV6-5 TGTGCCAGCAGTTACCCCACAGGGGTCACCTACGAGCAGTACTTC CASSYPTGVTYEQYF
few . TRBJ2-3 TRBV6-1 TGTGCCAGCAGTGCCCGACCGCGGAATACGCAGTATTTT CASSARPRNTQYF
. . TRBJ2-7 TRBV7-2 TGTGCCAGCAGCTTACACCAGGGGACCTACGAGCAGTACTTC CASSLHQGTYEQYF
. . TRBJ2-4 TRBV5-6 TGTGCCAGCAGCCACCAGGGCCCTGGAAACATTCAGTACTTC CASSHQGPGNIQYF
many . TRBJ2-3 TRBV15 TGTGCCACCAGCAGAGGGGGTAAAGACACAGATACGCAGTATTTT CATSRGGKDTDTQYF
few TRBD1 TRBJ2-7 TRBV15 TGTGCCACCAAGCGTGACAGGGGGTACGAGCAGTACTTC CATKRDRGYEQYF
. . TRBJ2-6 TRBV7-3 TGTGCCAGCAGCGCCGAATCAATTTCCTCCGGGGCCAACGTCCTGACTTTC CASSAESISSGANVLTF
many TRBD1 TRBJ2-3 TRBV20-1 TGCAGTGCTGGGGACAGGGTGTTCGCAGATACGCAGTATTTT CSAGDRVFADTQYF
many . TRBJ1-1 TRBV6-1 TGTGCCAGCAGACCGTATGGGAGCTCCCGTGAGACTGAAGCTTTCTTT CASRPYGSSRETEAFF
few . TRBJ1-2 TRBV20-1 TGCAGTGCTAGAGATCAACGAGGGCTGGGCTACACCTTC CSARDQRGLGYTF
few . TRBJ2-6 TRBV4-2 TGTGCCAGGGGCCCGGGGGTCTCTGGGGCCAACGTCCTGACTTTC CARGPGVSGANVLTF
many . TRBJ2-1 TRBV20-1 TGCAGTGCCGTAACCTGGGGGAACTCCTACAATGAGCAGTTCTTC CSAVTWGNSYNEQFF
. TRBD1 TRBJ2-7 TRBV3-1 TGTGCCAGCAGCGGAGGACAGGGGGCCGACGAGCAGTACTTC CASSGGQGADEQYF
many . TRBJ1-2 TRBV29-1 TGCAGCGCAGGGACCGATGGCTACACCTTC CSAGTDGYTF